The sequence of this T cell receptor beta chain was determined in a study of cytomegalovirus exposure and HLA in healthy donors. Regarding the study as a whole: As a later analysis revealed, most CMV-associated TCR beta chains appeared HLA-restricted.

In regard to this clone: Its antigen remains unidentified.

It was with 60 Vbeta and 13 Jbeta primers that the PCR ran. The data were produced by immunoSEQ multiplex PCR, yet TCRdb's version contains in-frame clones alone and is incomplete. The data hold about 140,000 clones, with over 75% observed a single time. The V gene's germline CDR1 is GTSNPN and CDR2 SVGIG (reference sequence). The trim removed 0 bases at V and 2 bases at J, leaving 7 bases unmatched. This CDR3 spans 16 amino acids. The receptor comes from a man in his fifties or sixties in good health and CMV-seronegative. The V and J genes are TRBV30 and TRBJ2-3; 8 bases are a match to TRBD2. Sequenced input: PBMCs. CDR3: CAWSVGLAGLTDTQYF. The CDR3 DNA reads as TGTGCCTGGAGTGTTGGGCTAGCGGGCCTCACAGATACGCAGTATTTT.